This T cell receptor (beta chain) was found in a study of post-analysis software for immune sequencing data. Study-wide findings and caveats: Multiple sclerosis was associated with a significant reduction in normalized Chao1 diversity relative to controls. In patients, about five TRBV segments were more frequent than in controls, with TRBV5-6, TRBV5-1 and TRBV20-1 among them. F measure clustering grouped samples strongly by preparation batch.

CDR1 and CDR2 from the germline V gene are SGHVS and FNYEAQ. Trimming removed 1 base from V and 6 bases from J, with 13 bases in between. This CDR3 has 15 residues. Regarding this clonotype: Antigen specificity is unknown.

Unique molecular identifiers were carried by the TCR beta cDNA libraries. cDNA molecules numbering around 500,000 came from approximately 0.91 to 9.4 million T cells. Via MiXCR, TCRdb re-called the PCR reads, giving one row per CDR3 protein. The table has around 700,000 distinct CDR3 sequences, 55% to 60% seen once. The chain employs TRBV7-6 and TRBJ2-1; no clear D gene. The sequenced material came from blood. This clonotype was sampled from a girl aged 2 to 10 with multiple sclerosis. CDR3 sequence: CASSLVVGLTNEQFF. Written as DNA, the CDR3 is TGTGCCAGCAGCTTAGTGGTCGGCCTTACCAATGAGCAGTTCTTC.